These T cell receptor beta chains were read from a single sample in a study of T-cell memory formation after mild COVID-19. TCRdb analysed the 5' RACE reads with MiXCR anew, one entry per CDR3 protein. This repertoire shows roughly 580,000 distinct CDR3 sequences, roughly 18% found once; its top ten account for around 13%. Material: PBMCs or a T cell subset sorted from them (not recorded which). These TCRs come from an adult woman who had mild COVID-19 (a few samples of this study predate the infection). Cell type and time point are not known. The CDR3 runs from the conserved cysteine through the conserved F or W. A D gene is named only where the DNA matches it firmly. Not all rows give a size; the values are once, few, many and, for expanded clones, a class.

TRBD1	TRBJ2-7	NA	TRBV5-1	CASTPPGTGGNEQYF	TGCGCCAGCACCCCCCCCGGGACAGGGGGGAACGAGCAGTACTTC
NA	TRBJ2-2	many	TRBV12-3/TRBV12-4	CASSSQGGGELFF	TGTGCCAGCAGTTCACAGGGTGGCGGGGAGCTGTTTTTT
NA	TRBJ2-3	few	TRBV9	CASSSRVGPSTDTQYF	TGTGCCAGCAGCTCTCGGGTCGGGCCTAGCACAGATACGCAGTATTTT
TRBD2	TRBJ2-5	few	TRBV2	CASKAGTSQETQYF	TGTGCCAGCAAGGCCGGGACTAGCCAAGAGACCCAGTACTTC
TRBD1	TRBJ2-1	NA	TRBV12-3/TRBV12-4	CASSHSTGGSYNEQFF	TGTGCCAGCAGTCACTCGACAGGGGGCTCCTACAATGAGCAGTTCTTC
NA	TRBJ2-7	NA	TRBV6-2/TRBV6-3	CASSPPLMRDSYEQYF	TGTGCCAGCAGCCCCCCCCTTATGCGGGATTCCTACGAGCAGTACTTC
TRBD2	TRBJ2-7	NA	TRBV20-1	CSAIERGASYEQYF	TGCAGTGCCATAGAGCGGGGGGCCTCCTACGAGCAGTACTTC
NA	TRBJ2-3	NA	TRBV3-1	CASSPPGSVRTQYF	TGTGCCAGCAGCCCTCCGGGAAGCGTCCGGACGCAGTATTTT
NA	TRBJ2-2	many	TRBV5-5	CASSLVSPGELFF	TGTGCCAGCAGCTTGGTCTCCCCCGGGGAGCTGTTTTTT
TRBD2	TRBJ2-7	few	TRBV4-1	CASSLEREGAYEQYF	TGCGCCAGCAGCCTGGAGCGGGAGGGCGCGTACGAGCAGTACTTC
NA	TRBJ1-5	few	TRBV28	CASSLYDPSNQPQHF	TGTGCCAGCAGTTTATACGACCCTAGCAATCAGCCCCAGCATTTT
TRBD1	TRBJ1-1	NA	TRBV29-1	CSVVTGGKTEAFF	TGCAGCGTTGTGACAGGGGGCAAGACTGAAGCTTTCTTT
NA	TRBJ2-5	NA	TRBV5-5	CASSWSFGETQYF	TGTGCCAGCAGCTGGTCTTTCGGAGAGACCCAGTACTTC
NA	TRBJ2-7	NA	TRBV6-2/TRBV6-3	CASSYSRGLNYGEQYF	TGTGCCAGCAGTTACTCGAGGGGCCTAAACTACGGCGAGCAGTACTTC
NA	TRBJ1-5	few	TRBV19	CASRRGEGPEQPQHF	TGTGCCAGTAGGCGAGGTGAGGGGCCTGAGCAGCCCCAGCATTTT
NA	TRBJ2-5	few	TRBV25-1	CASSGSGRQETQYF	TGTGCCAGCAGTGGCTCGGGACGGCAAGAGACCCAGTACTTC
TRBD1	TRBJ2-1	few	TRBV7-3	CASVLIQGARDRSYEQFF	TGTGCCAGCGTTCTAATTCAGGGGGCCCGGGACAGATCTTATGAGCAGTTCTTC
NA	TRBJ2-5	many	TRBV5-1	CASSREPSQETQYF	TGCGCCAGCAGCCGGGAACCCTCTCAAGAGACCCAGTACTTC
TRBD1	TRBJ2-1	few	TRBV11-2	CASSRWDRGTYNEQFF	TGTGCCAGCAGCCGCTGGGACAGGGGTACCTACAATGAGCAGTTCTTC
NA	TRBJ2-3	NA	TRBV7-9	CASEIGNTDTQYF	TGTGCCAGCGAGATCGGGAACACAGATACGCAGTATTTT
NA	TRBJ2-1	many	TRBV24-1	CATSDFGGYNEQFF	TGTGCCACCAGTGATTTCGGCGGATACAATGAGCAGTTCTTC
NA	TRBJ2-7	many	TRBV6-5	CASSQSVAAASYEQYF	TGTGCCAGCAGCCAATCGGTCGCGGCCGCCTCCTACGAGCAGTACTTC
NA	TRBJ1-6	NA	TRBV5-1	CASSAGTGNSPLHF	TGCGCCAGCAGCGCCGGGACTGGCAATTCACCCCTCCACTTT
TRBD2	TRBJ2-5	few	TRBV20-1	CSAAGTSGEGQYF	TGCAGTGCCGCCGGGACTAGCGGCGAGGGCCAGTACTTC
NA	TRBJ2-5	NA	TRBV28	CASSLKGAQETQYF	TGTGCCAGCAGTTTAAAGGGAGCCCAAGAGACCCAGTACTTC
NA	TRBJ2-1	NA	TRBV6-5	CASSYSRTLLNEQFF	TGTGCCAGCAGTTACTCGCGGACCTTATTGAATGAGCAGTTCTTC
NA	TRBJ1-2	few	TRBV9	CASSEQPSYGYTF	TGTGCCAGCAGCGAACAACCCTCTTATGGCTACACCTTC
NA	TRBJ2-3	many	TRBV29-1	CSVDTQFTDTQYF	TGCAGCGTTGACACACAATTCACAGATACGCAGTATTTT
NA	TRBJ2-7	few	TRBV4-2	CASRTSRAGNEQYF	TGTGCCAGCAGGACCAGCCGGGCAGGGAACGAGCAGTACTTC
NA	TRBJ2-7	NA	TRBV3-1	CASSQYGAGEQYF	TGTGCCAGCAGCCAGTATGGGGCGGGCGAGCAGTACTTC
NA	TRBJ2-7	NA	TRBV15	CATSRDGNEQYF	TGTGCCACCAGCAGAGATGGCAACGAGCAGTACTTC
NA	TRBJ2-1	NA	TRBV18	CASAPLGTNNEQFF	TGTGCCAGCGCACCGCTTGGGACCAACAATGAGCAGTTCTTC
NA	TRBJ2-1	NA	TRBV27	CASSVGLYNEQFF	TGTGCCAGCAGTGTGGGGCTCTACAATGAGCAGTTCTTC
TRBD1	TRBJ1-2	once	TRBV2	CASKGFRQGANYGYTF	TGTGCCAGCAAGGGGTTCAGACAGGGGGCTAACTATGGCTACACCTTC
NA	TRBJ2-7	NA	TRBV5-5	CASSLLNLEQYF	TGTGCCAGCAGCTTACTGAATTTGGAGCAGTACTTC
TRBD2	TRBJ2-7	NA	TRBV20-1	CSARIAGRYEQYF	TGCAGTGCTAGAATAGCGGGCCGCTACGAGCAGTACTTC
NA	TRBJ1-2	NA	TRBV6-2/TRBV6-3	CASSYSRNGYTF	TGTGCCAGCAGTTACTCGCGGAATGGCTACACCTTC
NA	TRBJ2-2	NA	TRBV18	CASSPRTLAGHTGELFF	TGTGCCAGCTCACCACGGACGCTGGCGGGACACACCGGGGAGCTGTTTTTT
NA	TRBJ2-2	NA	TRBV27	CASSPRYNTANTGELFF	TGTGCCAGCAGTCCGAGATACAATACCGCGAACACCGGGGAGCTGTTTTTT
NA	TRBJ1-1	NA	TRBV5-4	CASSARDTEAFF	TGTGCCAGCAGCGCCCGCGACACTGAAGCTTTCTTT
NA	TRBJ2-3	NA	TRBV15	CATNQILTDTQYF	TGTGCCACCAACCAGATTCTCACAGATACGCAGTATTTT
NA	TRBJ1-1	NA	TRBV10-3	CAISAGGTEAFF	TGTGCCATCTCCGCGGGGGGGACTGAAGCTTTCTTT
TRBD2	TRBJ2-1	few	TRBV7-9	CASSFGTSGKDEQFF	TGTGCCAGCAGCTTCGGGACTAGCGGGAAAGATGAGCAGTTCTTC
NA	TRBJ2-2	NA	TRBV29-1	CSVRAAGELFF	TGCAGCGTGAGAGCTGCCGGGGAGCTGTTTTTT
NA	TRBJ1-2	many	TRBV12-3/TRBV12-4	CASSSPSNYGYTF	TGTGCCAGCAGTTCACCCTCGAACTATGGCTACACCTTC
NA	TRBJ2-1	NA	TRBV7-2	CASSLVFAAEQFF	TGTGCCAGCAGCTTAGTTTTCGCAGCTGAGCAGTTCTTC
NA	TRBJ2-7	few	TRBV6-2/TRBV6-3	CASRDSGLDYEQYF	TGTGCCAGCAGAGACTCGGGACTTGACTACGAGCAGTACTTC
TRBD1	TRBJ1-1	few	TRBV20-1	CSAPGGGHLNTEAFF	TGCAGTGCCCCAGGGGGGGGTCATTTGAACACTGAAGCTTTCTTT
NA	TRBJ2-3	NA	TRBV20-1	CSARDMRWPTDTQYF	TGCAGTGCTAGAGATATGCGGTGGCCGACAGATACGCAGTATTTT
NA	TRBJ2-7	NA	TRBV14	CASSQVLGNRIYEQYF	TGTGCCAGCAGCCAAGTCCTGGGAAATCGTATCTACGAGCAGTACTTC
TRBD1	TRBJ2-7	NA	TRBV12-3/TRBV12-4	CASSPRTGMTYEQYF	TGTGCCAGCAGTCCAAGGACAGGGATGACCTACGAGCAGTACTTC
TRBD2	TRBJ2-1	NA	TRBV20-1	CSAPSGPLSVLDYNEQFF	TGCAGTGCCCCTAGCGGACCTTTATCAGTTCTTGACTACAATGAGCAGTTCTTC
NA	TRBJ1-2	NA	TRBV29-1	CSVEVDGYTF	TGCAGCGTTGAGGTGGATGGCTACACCTTC
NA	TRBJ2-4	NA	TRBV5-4	CASSQTQGGSKNIQYF	TGTGCCAGCAGCCAAACACAGGGCGGCTCCAAAAACATTCAGTACTTC
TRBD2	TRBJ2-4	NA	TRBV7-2	CASSLGTSIASQYF	TGTGCCAGCAGCTTAGGGACTAGCATCGCCTCCCAGTACTTC
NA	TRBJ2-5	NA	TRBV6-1	CASRRTVVQETQYF	TGTGCCAGCAGGAGGACAGTTGTCCAAGAGACCCAGTACTTC
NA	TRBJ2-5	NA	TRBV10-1	CASSEEIVGTQYF	TGCGCCAGCAGTGAGGAAATAGTCGGGACCCAGTACTTC
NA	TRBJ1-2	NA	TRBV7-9	CASRPTGLDYGYTF	TGTGCCAGCAGACCGACAGGATTGGACTATGGCTACACCTTC
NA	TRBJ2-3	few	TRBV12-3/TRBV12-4	CASSLGKDTQYF	TGTGCCAGCAGTCTTGGGAAAGATACGCAGTATTTT
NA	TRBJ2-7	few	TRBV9	CASSPRGGGNEQYF	TGTGCCAGCAGCCCCCGAGGTGGAGGGAACGAGCAGTACTTC